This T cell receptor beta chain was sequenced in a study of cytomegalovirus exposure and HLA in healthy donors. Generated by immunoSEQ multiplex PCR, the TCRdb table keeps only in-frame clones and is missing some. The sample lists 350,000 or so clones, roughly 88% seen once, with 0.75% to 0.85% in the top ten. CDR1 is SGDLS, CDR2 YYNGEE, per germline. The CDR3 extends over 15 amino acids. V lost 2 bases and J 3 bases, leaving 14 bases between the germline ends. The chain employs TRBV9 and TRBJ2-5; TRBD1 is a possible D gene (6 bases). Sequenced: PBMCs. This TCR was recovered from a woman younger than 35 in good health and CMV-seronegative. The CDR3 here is CASSVPGHKKETQYF. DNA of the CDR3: TGTGCCAGCAGCGTCCCGGGACACAAGAAAGAGACCCAGTACTTC.